This passage covers 11 T cell receptor beta chains from one sample sequenced in a study of cytomegalovirus exposure and HLA in healthy donors. Produced via immunoSEQ multiplex PCR; TCRdb's table is partial and in-frame only. Among about 76,000 clones, 94% were seen once, and the ten largest hold 1.5% to 2%. Sequenced material: PBMCs. These receptors all stem from a woman under 30 in good health and CMV-seropositive.

The rearrangement uses TRBV19 and TRBJ1-3; TRBD1 matches 8 bases. This CDR3 has 14 residues. Germline V gives CDR1 LNHDA, CDR2 SQIVND (reference sequence). After removal of 4 bases from V and 8 bases from J, the junction contained 7 bases not matched to a gene. CDR3 amino acids: CASSTLGQGDTIYF. The CDR3 bases are TGTGCCAGTAGTACCCTCGGACAGGGCGACACCATATATTTT. The complete variable domain, with remaining parts taken from reference TRBV19 and TRBJ1-3, reads DGGITQSPKYLFRKEGQNVTLSCEQNLNHDAMYWYRQDPGQGLRLIYYSQIVNDFQKGDIAEGYSVSREKKESFPLTVTSAQKNPTAFYLCASSTLGQGDTIYFGEGSWLTVV.

The count of this clone is one. The chain combines TRBV29-1 with TRBJ2-5; TRBD2 matches 7 bases. CDR1 SQVTM and CDR2 ANQGSEA come from the germline V gene. CDR3 length equals 15 residues. Trimming took 4 bases from V and 0 from J; bases not matched to a gene: 8. The CDR3 coding sequence is TGCAGCGTTGTTAGCTACAGCGGGGACCAAGAGACCCAGTACTTC. Amino acids: CSVVSYSGDQETQYF.

V and J are TRBV2 and TRBJ1-1; 12 bases match TRBD1. The CDR3 runs to 16 residues. From germline, CDR1 is SNHLY and CDR2 FYNNEI. V shed 11 bases, J shed 3 bases, and the junction held 13 bases outside the gene matches. The CDR3 nucleotides are TGTGCCTCATTCTTAGTCGGGACAGGGGGCCACACTGAAGCTTTCTTT. Translated: CASFLVGTGGHTEAFF.

This chain links TRBV11-3 with TRBJ1-1; maybe TRBD1 (6 bases). The CDR3 runs 14 residues. Germline V gene sequence: CDR1 SGHNT, CDR2 YENEEA. Trimming shortened V by 8 bases and J by 1 base, and 14 bases separated the two germline ends. The CDR3 DNA sequence: TGTGCCAGCTCCACAGGGACGGGGAACACTGAAGCTTTCTTT. Translation: CASSTGTGNTEAFF. The full variable domain, with the rest looked up from reference TRBV11-3 and TRBJ1-1, is EAGVVQSPRYKIIEKKQPVAFWCNPISGHNTLYWYLQNLGQGPELLIRYENEEAVDDSQLPKDRFSAERLKGVDSTLKIQPAELGDSAVYLCASSTGTGNTEAFFGQGTRLTVV.

This clone occurred once. The V call is TRBV18, the J call TRBJ2-7; 14 bases fit TRBD2. The CDR3 sequence is 17 residues long. The germline gives CDR1 KGHSH, CDR2 LQKENI. Trimming took 3 bases from V and 0 from J; bases not matched to a gene: 4. CDR3 nucleotide sequence: TGTGCCAGCTCACCGGGACTAGCGGGGGCCACCTCCTACGAGCAGTACTTC. Translated: CASSPGLAGATSYEQYF.

The V gene is TRBV6-1, the J gene TRBJ2-5; the match to TRBD1 covers 9 bases. J was trimmed by 5 bases and V by 3 bases; bases with no gene match: 4. Germline assignment: CDR1 MNHNS and CDR2 SASEGT. The CDR3 extends over 14 amino acids. This chain's CDR3 is CASSDGTGWETQYF. CDR3 sequence (DNA): TGTGCCAGCAGTGACGGGACAGGGTGGGAGACCCAGTACTTC.

This clone was seen a single time. The chain employs TRBV5-1 and TRBJ2-7; tentatively, D is TRBD1 (6 bases). CDR3 length equals 15 residues. Germline V CDR1 and CDR2: SGHRS, YFSETQ. V was shortened by 0 bases and J by 6 bases, with 16 bases between the two germline ends. The CDR3, as DNA: TGCGCCAGCAGCTTGGTTGGGGGCTCCTGGGGCGAGCAGTACTTC. It translates to CASSLVGGSWGEQYF.

The V and J genes are TRBV30 and TRBJ1-1, with D tentatively TRBD1 (6 bases). The ends were cut back, 4 bases at V and 3 bases at J, with 12 bases in the middle. Germline V lookup: CDR1 GTSNPN, CDR2 SVGIG (reference sequence). The CDR3 is made up of 13 amino acids. The CDR3 spells CAWIAGVYTEAFF. The CDR3 DNA follows: TGTGCCTGGATTGCAGGGGTTTACACTGAAGCTTTCTTT.

The chain is built from TRBV6-1 and TRBJ1-3; D is possibly TRBD1 (5 bases). V was pared by 3 bases and J by 3 bases, with 15 bases between. CDR1 is MNHNS, CDR2 SASEGT, per germline. The CDR3 totals 16 residues. As DNA, the CDR3 is TGTGCCAGCAGTGACCTATTTGGGGGGGTTGGAAACACCATATATTTT. Encoded protein: CASSDLFGGVGNTIYF.

The rearrangement links TRBV4-1 to TRBJ2-7; D is uncertain. Germline CDR1 MGHRA, CDR2 YSYEKL. The CDR3 totals 13 residues. Trimming pared 1 base from V and 5 bases from J, leaving 9 bases between. The CDR3 bases are TGCGCCAGCAGCCAAGTCGACAAGAACGAGCAGTACTTC. Amino acids: CASSQVDKNEQYF.

The J gene is TRBJ2-1, the V gene TRBV19; no clear D gene. Deletions cut 2 bases from V and 7 bases from J, with 3 bases between. This CDR3 contains 11 residues. Looked up from germline, CDR1 is LNHDA and CDR2 is SQIVND (reference sequence). CDR3 DNA sequence: TGTGCCAGTAGTATACAGAATGAGCAGTTCTTC. This encodes CASSIQNEQFF.